A single sample gave rise to the 28 T cell receptor beta chains below, sequenced in a study of OX40 agonist ivuxolimab in advanced cancers. Clones were sequenced by immunoSEQ multiplex PCR, and TCRdb holds only the in-frame ones, with some missing. The sample has around 56,000 clones, about 85% seen once. Source: CD4+ or CD8+ T cells sorted from blood, taken in a trial of the OX40 agonist ivuxolimab. The receptors shown here come from an adult with an advanced solid tumor such as melanoma, head and neck, liver or kidney cancer.

V gene TRBV7-9 combines with J gene TRBJ2-7, with 10 bases aligning to TRBD1. This CDR3 is built from 16 residues. The V gene's germline CDR1 is SEHNR and CDR2 FQNEAQ (reference sequence). The V gene end was trimmed by 0 bases and the J gene end by 3 bases; junction bases not matched to a gene: 5. CDR3 in DNA: TGTGCCAGCAGCTTAGCAGGGACAGGGGTACACTACGAGCAGTACTTC. As protein: CASSLAGTGVHYEQYF.

DNA for the CDR3: TGTGCCAGCAGTACCGGACAGGAGCTAGCCAAAAACATTCAGTACTTC. Translating gives CASSTGQELAKNIQYF. The chain links TRBV28 to TRBJ2-4; 7 bases are a match to TRBD1. Germline CDR1 is MDHEN and CDR2 is SYDVKM. CDR3 length equals 16 residues. The J segment lost 0 bases and the V segment lost 5 bases, leaving 7 bases of the junction unmatched. The full variable domain, in which reference TRBV28 and TRBJ2-4 provide the parts outside the CDR3, is DVKVTQSSRYLVKRTGEKVFLECVQDMDHENMFWYRQDPGLGLRLIYFSYDVKMKEKGDIPEGYSVSREKKERFSLILESASTNQTSMYLCASSTGQELAKNIQYFGAGTRLSVL.

The chain joins TRBV6-5 to TRBJ2-2, with 9 bases fitting TRBD1. This CDR3 has 15 residues. V shed 6 bases, J shed 7 bases, and the junction held 9 bases outside the gene matches. The germline V gene has CDR1 MNHEY and CDR2 SVGAGI. CDR3 in DNA: TGTGCCAGCAGCGACGGGGACAGGGAAATCGGGGAGCTGTTTTTT. It codes for CASSDGDREIGELFF.

The chain joins TRBV28 to TRBJ1-5, with 11 bases identical to TRBD1. The V segment lost 5 bases and the J segment 9 bases; nucleotides outside the gene matches: 6. This CDR3 has 14 amino acids. Germline assignment: CDR1 MDHEN and CDR2 SYDVKM. The CDR3 is CASSPGQGVPPQHF. Written as DNA, the CDR3 is TGTGCCAGCAGTCCGGGACAGGGGGTGCCGCCCCAGCATTTT.

This rearrangement joins TRBV7-9 to TRBJ1-2; D gene unclear. Germline-derived CDR1 and CDR2 are SEHNR and FQNEAQ (reference sequence). The CDR3 loop spans 15 amino acids. The V end was cut by 4 bases, the J end by 2 bases, with 14 bases between. CDR3 DNA: TGTGCCAGCAGCTCCGCCCGTTCGGTGAACTATGGCTACACCTTC. Translating it yields CASSSARSVNYGYTF.

The sample holds one count of this clone. The rearrangement joins TRBV6-6 to TRBJ1-1; 8 positions agree with TRBD1. After removal of 11 bases from V and 2 bases from J, the junction contained 7 bases not matched to a gene. The CDR3 is 13 residues long. The germline V gene has CDR1 MNHNY and CDR2 SVGAGI (reference sequence). The CDR3 sequence is CAGKQGDNTEAFF. CDR3 nucleotides: TGTGCCGGAAAACAGGGGGACAACACTGAAGCTTTCTTT.

The chain is built from TRBV5-4 and TRBJ1-2; D uncertain. CDR1 is SGHNT and CDR2 is YYREEE in the germline V gene (reference sequence). This CDR3 region has 13 residues. V gave up 4 bases and J gave up 1 base, with 8 bases separating them. The CDR3 protein is CASSQDLNYGYTF. DNA for the CDR3: TGTGCCAGCAGCCAGGACCTTAACTATGGCTACACCTTC.

CDR3 amino acids: CASSRDRNTEAFF. The CDR3, as DNA: TGTGCCAGCAGCCGCGACAGGAACACTGAAGCTTTCTTT. V gene TRBV7-3 combines with J gene TRBJ1-1; D is possibly TRBD1 (5 bases). The CDR3 covers 13 residues. V dropped 5 bases and J dropped 1 base, with 8 bases sitting between them. Looked up from germline, CDR1 is SGHTA and CDR2 is FQGTGA.

This chain connects TRBV30 to TRBJ2-5; D gene uncertain. The V end lost 0 bases, the J end lost 5 bases, and 13 bases lay between the germline ends. Germline V lookup: CDR1 GTSNPN, CDR2 SVGIG (reference sequence). This CDR3 region has 14 residues. The CDR3 DNA follows: TGTGCCTGGAGTGTATCGACTTCGTCCGAGACCCAGTACTTC. Protein: CAWSVSTSSETQYF.

This clone occurred a few times. This sequence joins TRBV29-1 and TRBJ2-3, with 9 bases identical to TRBD2. The CDR3 is made up of 15 amino acids. The V and J ends lost 7 bases and 0 bases, in that order; junction bases with no gene match: 8. In germline, CDR1 is SQVTM, CDR2 ANQGSEA. CDR3 region: CSATGGGASTDTQYF. The DNA for the CDR3 is TGCAGCGCCACCGGCGGGGGGGCTAGCACAGATACGCAGTATTTT.

The sample holds one count of this clone. The chain recombines TRBV27 with TRBJ2-7; D unresolved. V lost 3 bases, J lost 5 bases, and 11 bases lay in between. In germline, CDR1 is MNHEY, CDR2 SMNVEV (reference sequence). There are 13 residues in the CDR3. CDR3 nucleotides: TGTGCCAGCAGTTTTCTCGGGTCCCACGAGCAGTACTTC. Translated: CASSFLGSHEQYF.

The chain employs TRBV5-1 and TRBJ2-5; D unresolved. CDR1 and CDR2 from the germline V gene are SGHRS and YFSETQ. CDR3 size: 15 residues. The V end lost 1 base, the J end lost 2 bases, and 12 bases lay between the germline ends. CDR3 protein: CASSLSLQIQETQYF. As DNA, the CDR3 is TGCGCCAGCAGCTTGAGCCTACAAATTCAAGAGACCCAGTACTTC.

This rearrangement joins TRBV29-1 to TRBJ1-1; no firm D call. Looked up from germline, CDR1 is SQVTM and CDR2 is ANQGSEA. The V end was cut by 8 bases, the J end by 4 bases, with 11 bases between. This CDR3 contains 11 residues. CDR3 amino acids: CSHKGGTEAFF. As DNA, the CDR3 is TGCAGCCATAAGGGCGGCACTGAAGCTTTCTTT.

With respect to this clone: This CDR3 is also generated by other DNA sequences in the sample. The V gene is TRBV5-4, the J gene TRBJ1-2; D may be TRBD1 (6 bases). The ends were cut back, 1 base at V and 8 bases at J, with 18 bases in the middle. This CDR3 is built from 15 residues. Germline values: CDR1 SGHNT, CDR2 YYREEE (reference sequence). This CDR3 reads CASSLKFGQGNGYTF. CDR3 nucleotide sequence: TGTGCCAGCAGCTTGAAATTCGGTCAGGGGAACGGCTACACCTTC.

The V call is TRBV30, the J call TRBJ1-2; no clear D. There are 14 residues in the CDR3. With 3 bases removed from V and 1 base from J, the gap between germline ends came to 12 bases. Germline V gene sequence: CDR1 GTSNPN, CDR2 SVGIG (reference sequence). The CDR3 coding sequence is TGTGCCTGGAGCCGGGTACCAGATAACTATGGCTACACCTTC. Translated, it gives CAWSRVPDNYGYTF.

The chain carries TRBV7-2 and TRBJ2-7, with 8 bases that match TRBD2. The germline CDR1 and CDR2 sequences are SGHTA and FQGNSA. The CDR3 runs 13 residues. Trimming removed 5 bases from V and 2 bases from J; junction bases left unmatched: 2. CDR3 in amino acids: CASSRAGAYEQYF. The CDR3 nucleotides are TGTGCCAGCAGCCGAGCGGGAGCCTACGAGCAGTACTTC. The complete variable domain, with remaining parts taken from reference TRBV7-2 and TRBJ2-7, reads GAGVSQSPSNKVTEKGKDVELRCDPISGHTALYWYRQSLGQGLEFLIYFQGNSAPDKSGLPSDRFSAERTGGSVSTLTIQRTQQEDSAVYLCASSRAGAYEQYFGPGTRLTVT.

In its sample, this clone was seen once. The chain carries TRBV27 and TRBJ2-5; 8 bases agree with TRBD2. CDR1 MNHEY and CDR2 SMNVEV come from the germline V gene (reference sequence). The CDR3 extends over 14 amino acids. V dropped 2 bases and J dropped 4; count of bases not matched to a gene: 3. CDR3 nucleotides: TGTGCCAGCAGTTTAGGGACTAGAATAGAGACCCAGTACTTC. The encoded protein is CASSLGTRIETQYF.

The chain couples TRBV12-2 to TRBJ1-3; the D call of TRBD1 is as the table states it, not checked on the DNA. TRBV12-2 is assigned pseudogene status. The CDR3 extends over 16 amino acids. CDR3 loop: CASRQDRRSSGNTIYF. The CDR3 nucleotides are TGTGCAAGTCGCCAGGACAGGAGGAGTTCTGGAAACACCATATATTTT.

Comment on this clone: The junction departs from the called germline gene at one end, perhaps through a read error. The chain carries TRBV27 and TRBJ1-2; 9 bases are a match to TRBD1. From germline, CDR1 is MNHEY and CDR2 SMNVEV (reference sequence). This CDR3 has 15 amino acids. CDR3 coding DNA: TGTACCAGCAGCCCCGACAGGGGGATTAGTTATGGCTACACCTTC. It codes for CTSSPDRGISYGYTF.

The genes are TRBV19 and TRBJ2-5; 16 bases match TRBD2. Germline CDR1 and CDR2: LNHDA and SQIVND (reference sequence). Trimming removed 8 bases from V and 5 bases from J; junction bases left unmatched: 8. The CDR3 covers 16 residues. DNA of the CDR3: TGTGCCAGTGGCGGCGGGACTAGCGGGAGGGGGGAGACCCAGTACTTC. This translates into CASGGGTSGRGETQYF.

Regarding this clone: Mismatch with germline at one junction end may stem from a read error. V and J are TRBV7-7 and TRBJ2-1, with 7 positions matching TRBD1. Germline V gene lookup returns CDR1 SSHAT and CDR2 FNYEAQ (reference sequence). The CDR3 is 14 amino acids. The CDR3 reads CASSLVPTGTEQFF. Written as DNA, the CDR3 is TGTGCTAGCAGCTTAGTCCCGACAGGGACTGAGCAGTTCTTC.

This clone was counted a single time. J is TRBJ2-7 and V is TRBV28; 12 bases map to TRBD2. J lost 3 bases, V lost 5 bases, and 2 bases had no gene match. The length of the CDR3 is 14 residues. Germline V gene data show CDR1 as MDHEN and CDR2 as SYDVKM. The CDR3 bases are TGTGCCAGCAGTCCACTAGCGGGGGGCTACGAGCAGTACTTC. Its translation is CASSPLAGGYEQYF. Full variable domain (rest looked up from reference TRBV28 and TRBJ2-7): DVKVTQSSRYLVKRTGEKVFLECVQDMDHENMFWYRQDPGLGLRLIYFSYDVKMKEKGDIPEGYSVSREKKERFSLILESASTNQTSMYLCASSPLAGGYEQYFGPGTRLTVT.

The genes are TRBV28 and TRBJ2-1; 15 bases fit TRBD2. Germline V CDR1 and CDR2: MDHEN, SYDVKM. Trimming removed 7 bases from V and 10 bases from J; junction bases left unmatched: 11. The CDR3 has 16 residues. The DNA for the CDR3 is TGTGCCAGCAACGCCCCGGGACTAGCGGGAGGAGGGGAGCAGTTCTTC. This gives the protein CASNAPGLAGGGEQFF.

The CDR3 DNA reads TGTGCCAGCAGTTCACACAACCGGGACAGGGTTGAAGCTTTCTTT. Amino acids: CASSSHNRDRVEAFF. The chain has TRBV6-5 and TRBJ1-1; 9 bases fit TRBD1. V lost 4 bases and J lost 7; bases outside the gene matches: 10. The length of the CDR3 is 15 residues. CDR1 is MNHEY and CDR2 is SVGAGI in the germline V gene.

The chain has TRBV9 and TRBJ2-6; D is possibly TRBD2 (6 bases). The CDR3 length is 16 residues. Per the germline V gene, CDR1 is SGDLS and CDR2 is YYNGEE. Deletions cut 2 bases from V and 0 bases from J, with 9 bases between. The CDR3 here is CASSVGGYSGANVLTF. CDR3 DNA: TGTGCCAGCAGCGTCGGAGGGTACTCTGGGGCCAACGTCCTGACTTTC.

The gene calls are TRBV6-1 and TRBJ2-7; the D is unclear. Germline CDR1 is MNHNS and CDR2 is SASEGT. The CDR3 covers 11 residues. Trimming removed 7 bases from V and 2 bases from J, with 6 bases in between. Here the CDR3 reads CASTATYEQYF. CDR3 coding DNA: TGTGCCAGCACGGCTACCTACGAGCAGTACTTC.

This clone was counted a single time. The chain combines TRBV4-1 with TRBJ1-3; TRBD1 aligns across 8 bases. V was pared by 3 bases and J by 4 bases, with 5 bases of the junction left unmatched. The CDR3 sequence is 15 residues long. Germline loops: CDR1 MGHRA, CDR2 YSYEKL. CDR3 in amino acids: CASSQPDREGNTIYF. In DNA, the CDR3 is TGCGCCAGCAGCCAGCCGGACAGGGAGGGAAACACCATATATTTT.

The chain couples TRBV6-5 to TRBJ1-5, with 8 positions matching TRBD1. Germline V CDR1 and CDR2: MNHEY, SVGAGI. J gave up 3 bases and V 4 bases, and 8 bases lay outside the gene matches. The CDR3 is 16 residues long. The CDR3 nucleotides are TGTGCCAGCAGTTCCGGACAGGGATCGGTCAATCAGCCCCAGCATTTT. This encodes CASSSGQGSVNQPQHF.